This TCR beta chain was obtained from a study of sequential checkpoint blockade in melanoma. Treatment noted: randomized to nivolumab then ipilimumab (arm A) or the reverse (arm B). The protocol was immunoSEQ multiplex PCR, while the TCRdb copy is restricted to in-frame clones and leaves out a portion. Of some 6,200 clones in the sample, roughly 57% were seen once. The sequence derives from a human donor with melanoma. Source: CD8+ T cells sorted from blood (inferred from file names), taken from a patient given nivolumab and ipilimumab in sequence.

CDR3: CASSLGDSSGNTIYF. The CDR3, as DNA: TGCGCCAGCAGCTTGGGGGACAGCTCTGGAAACACCATATATTTT. The V and J genes are TRBV5-1 and TRBJ1-3; 7 nucleotides align to TRBD1. This CDR3 has 15 amino acids. Germline V CDR1 and CDR2: SGHRS, YFSETQ. The ends lost 0 bases at V and 0 bases at J; junction bases unmatched: 0.